The T cell receptor beta chain under discussion was sequenced for a study of T cells in Graves' hyperthyroidism and ophthalmopathy. Using RNA transcripts as the source, TCR beta CDR3 regions were amplified. Using the HTBI primer set, a first-round RT-PCR was run on the TCR CDR3. TCRdb processed the multiplex PCR reads anew with MiXCR; each CDR3 protein has one entry. Found here are about 400,000 distinct CDR3 sequences, over 13% of them singletons; the top ten hold over 25%. General study results and limits: Blood also showed most of the thyroid clonotypes that were expanded above 0.001.

To note about this clonotype: The antigen remains undetermined.

The diagnoses drew upon clinical symptoms, serum thyroxine and TRAb, thyroid ultrasound and orbital computed tomography. Using around 10 ml of fresh peripheral blood, PBMCs were prepared. The germline gives CDR1 MNHEY, CDR2 SMNVEV (reference sequence). Trimming pared 6 bases from V and 5 bases from J, leaving 16 bases between. This CDR3 comprises 15 residues. Sequencing was done on a sample of blood. The chain carries TRBV27 and TRBJ1-4; a possible D gene is TRBD1 (5 bases). The sequence was obtained from a man aged 45-60 years with Graves' ophthalmopathy. The CDR3 spells CASSVAGGRNEKLFF. CDR3 nucleotide sequence: TGTGCCAGCAGCGTTGCCGGGGGTAGAAATGAAAAACTGTTTTTT.